This entry is about one T cell receptor beta chain. The antigen is not known. The data are from a study of blood T cells in healthy people across ages. General study results and limits: Greater diversity and more naive CD4+ cells were seen in long-lived donors than in aged donors.

Alongside a J-beta primer mix, a sample-barcoded 5' primer served in a second PCR lasting about 7 to 11 cycles. TCRdb re-analysed the 5' RACE reads in MiXCR, keeping a single row per CDR3 protein. This sample has over 1.5 million distinct CDR3 sequences, with roughly 50% found just once. The sequenced material came from blood. The origin of this receptor is a woman in her thirties or forties in good health.

The CDR3 region has the DNA TGTGCCAGCAGCTTGGGGCCAGGGACAGGGGAAGAGACCCAGTACTTC. Translation gives CASSLGPGTGEETQYF. The rearrangement uses TRBV5-5 and TRBJ2-5, with 10 bases lining up with TRBD1. V lost 0 bases and J lost 3; bases outside the gene matches: 5. The CDR3 covers 16 residues. Germline CDR1 reads SGHKS; CDR2 reads YYEKEE (reference sequence).